This paragraph covers one TCR beta chain sequence. The antigen is not known. The sample is drawn from a study of shared clonotypes between healthy human individuals. Study overall: CD4 naive cells filled three plates per donor, CD4 memory three, CD8 naive two and CD8 memory one.

The germline CDR1 and CDR2 sequences are SEHNR and FQNEAQ (reference sequence). CDR3 length: 16 residues. J was trimmed by 3 bases and V by 0 bases; bases with no gene match: 6. Study-wide results and limits: The generation probabilities recorded for non-shared clonotypes fell below those of clonotypes shared by all four donors.

The data were produced by immunoSEQ multiplex PCR, yet TCRdb's version contains in-frame clones alone and is incomplete. Here the sample spans about 2.3 million clones, approximately 95% being singletons. The specimen sequenced was naive CD4+ T cells from PBMCs. Subset in this sample: CD45RA+ positively selected. The genes are TRBV7-9 and TRBJ1-1; 8 bases match TRBD1. This TCR came from a man aged 18 to 30 in good health. Some clones in this sample may be carry-over from other donors' samples. The CDR3 sequence: CASSLALTGGYTEAFF. For the CDR3, the DNA is TGTGCCAGCAGCTTAGCGTTAACAGGGGGGTACACTGAAGCTTTCTTT.